This TCR beta chain comes out of a study of cytomegalovirus exposure and HLA in healthy donors. These donors were members of the approximately 110-subject validation cohort, a group separate from the approximately 700-subject first cohort. Germline assignment: CDR1 MGHRA and CDR2 YSYEKL. There are 17 residues in the CDR3. V lost 5 bases and J lost 0; bases outside the gene matches: 6. Generated by immunoSEQ multiplex PCR, the TCRdb table keeps only in-frame clones and is missing some. The table includes approximately 230,000 clones, approximately 84% detected once. This clone was seen a single time. This TCR was recovered from a man in his late teens or twenties in good health and CMV-seropositive. V is TRBV4-1 and J is TRBJ2-7, with TRBD2 matching over 14 bases. Sequencing was performed on PBMCs. The CDR3 is CASSARLAGGSSYEQYF. CDR3 sequence (DNA): TGCGCCAGCAGCGCAAGACTAGCGGGGGGGAGCTCCTACGAGCAGTACTTC.